What follows are 2 T cell receptor beta chains derived from one specimen sequenced in a study of blood T cell repertoires in COVID-19. Sequencing used immunoSEQ multiplex PCR; TCRdb keeps in-frame clones, though not all of them. Seen here are about 220,000 clones, about four fifths observed once, and the top ten hold about 4.8%. The source material was PBMCs or T cells enriched from blood (not recorded which). These receptors were taken from a woman aged 45-65 years who had been exposed to COVID-19.

The chain couples TRBV19 to TRBJ2-7; TRBD1 agrees at 9 bases. The CDR3 covers 18 residues. V lost 6 bases and J lost 6; bases outside the gene matches: 21. Germline lookup yields CDR1 LNHDA and CDR2 SQIVND (reference sequence). CDR3 sequence reads: CASRCRTGAPAFVLEQYF. In DNA form, the CDR3 reads TGTGCCAGTAGGTGTAGGACAGGGGCCCCCGCGTTCGTACTCGAGCAGTACTTC.

The chain is built from TRBV3-1 (or the pseudogene TRBV3-2) and TRBJ1-6; the match to TRBD1 covers 10 bases. J gave up 3 bases and V 3 bases, and 5 bases lay outside the gene matches. The CDR3 covers 17 residues. Germline lookup yields CDR1 LGHDT and CDR2 YNNKEL (reference sequence). The DNA for the CDR3 is TGTGCCAGCAGCCAGAGGACAGGGGGTTTCTATAATTCACCCCTCCACTTT. Its protein is CASSQRTGGFYNSPLHF.